This TCR beta chain was documented in a study of blood T cell repertoires in COVID-19. On the study more broadly: In each case, the material was cDNA or gDNA derived from T cells, B-cell-depleted T cells, or PBMCs.

V lost 4 bases to trimming and J lost 1 base; unmatched junction nucleotides: 3. This CDR3 has 15 residues. The germline gives CDR1 LGHNA, CDR2 YSLEER. Methods used by the authors: Using reference gene primer amplification, nucleated cell counts were estimated. The protocol was immunoSEQ multiplex PCR, while the TCRdb copy is restricted to in-frame clones and leaves out a portion. The DNA gave D and trimming, while V, J and clone size come from that table. The data show about 38,000 clones, with over 75% seen just once and 34% held by the top ten. The rearrangement uses TRBV4-3 and TRBJ2-2, with TRBD1 identical over 7 bases. The sequencing input was peripheral blood. The receptor was derived from a man between 70 and 80 years old with active COVID-19. The CDR3 loop reads CASSRRDRNTGELFF. The CDR3, as DNA: TGCGCCAGCAGCCGCCGGGACAGGAACACCGGGGAGCTGTTTTTT.